This T cell receptor beta chain was retrieved from a study of blood T cell repertoires in COVID-19. In the original analysis: From reference gene primer amplification, estimates of nucleated cell counts were derived. Repertoires were generated with immunoSEQ multiplex PCR, while TCRdb's copy carries only in-frame clones and drops some. V, J and clone size are taken as reported in that table, and D and trimming were inferred from the DNA itself. Of fewer than 250,000 clones in the sample, roughly 92% were seen once. This clonotype was obtained from a man between 60 and 70 years old with COVID-19, enrolled during active disease. Sequenced: peripheral blood.

The CDR3 bases are TGTGCCAGCAGCTTCACTAGCGGGGATTACAATGAGCAGTTCTTC. It yields the protein CASSFTSGDYNEQFF. J is TRBJ2-1 and V is TRBV5-6; 10 bases are shared with TRBD2. The V and J ends lost 2 bases and 4 bases, in that order; junction bases with no gene match: 3. The length of the CDR3 is 15 residues. CDR1 is SGHDT and CDR2 is YYEEEE in the germline V gene.